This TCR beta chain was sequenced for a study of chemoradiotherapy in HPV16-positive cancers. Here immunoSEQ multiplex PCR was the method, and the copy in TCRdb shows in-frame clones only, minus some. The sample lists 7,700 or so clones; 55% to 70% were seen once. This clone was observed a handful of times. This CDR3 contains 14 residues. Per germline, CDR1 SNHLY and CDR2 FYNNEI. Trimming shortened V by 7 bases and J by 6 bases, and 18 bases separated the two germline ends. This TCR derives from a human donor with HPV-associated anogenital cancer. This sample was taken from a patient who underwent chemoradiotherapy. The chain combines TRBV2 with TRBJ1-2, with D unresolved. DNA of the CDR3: TGTGCCAGCATCCGGTGGGCGCCTGACAATGGCTACACCTTC. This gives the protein CASIRWAPDNGYTF.